This note documents a single TCR beta chain sequence. The target antigen is unknown. The sample originates from a study of graft-versus-host responses after intestinal transplantation. The CDR3 sequence is 15 residues long. V lost 0 bases and J 5 bases, leaving 14 bases between the germline ends. The germline V gene encodes CDR1 SGDLS and CDR2 YYNGEE. Whole-study findings and limits: GvH clones were found in recipient marrow; some appeared first in ileum or blood.

Assay: immunoSEQ multiplex PCR; the TCRdb copy retains only in-frame clones and omits some. The table has around 97,000 clones, 90% to 95% seen once. The chain recombines TRBV9 with TRBJ2-5; perhaps TRBD2 as D (6 bases). The starting material was unstimulated CD8+ T cells sorted from spleen or lymph node cells, obtained before intestinal transplant. The receptor's source is a human donor who received an intestinal transplant. The CDR3 protein is CASSVEGSGGETQYF. The CDR3 DNA sequence: TGTGCCAGCAGCGTAGAAGGTAGCGGCGGGGAGACCCAGTACTTC.